What follows describes a single T cell receptor beta chain. The sample originates from a study of T cells expressing NK-cell markers. Germline loops: CDR1 MNHNS, CDR2 SASEGT. The CDR3 is 16 amino acids. TCRdb reanalyzed the 5' RACE reads, giving one entry per CDR3 protein sequence and no DNA. This sample's table reports hundreds of thousands of distinct CDR3 sequences. The rearrangement joins TRBV6-1 to TRBJ2-2; TCRdb gives TRBD2 as the D gene, but with no DNA this cannot be confirmed. The material sequenced was blood T cells: a sorted CD56 or NKG2C T cell subset, CD4+ or CD8+ T cells, or bulk PBMC T cells (not recorded which). This TCR came from a woman between 18 and 75 years old in good health. The CDR3 is CASSEVRESNTGELFF.